This TCR beta chain was sequenced during a study of T-cell memory formation after mild COVID-19. The overall study: TCR clusters mostly belonged to single donors.

This CDR3 region has 15 residues. CDR1 and CDR2 (germline): ENHRY, SYGVKD. Unmatched junction bases numbered 7, after V lost 6 bases and J lost 2 bases. This clonotype was seen repeatedly, ten times or more. 5'RACE, which relied on constant-segment primers, yielded TCR alpha and TCR beta cDNA libraries carrying sample barcodes and UMIs. TCRdb processed the 5' RACE reads anew with MiXCR; each CDR3 protein has one entry. Altogether about 250,000 distinct CDR3 sequences are present, approximately 15% being singletons, with the ten largest covering 2.1%. This sequence originates from an adult woman who had mild COVID-19 (a few samples of this study predate the infection). Cell type and time point are not known. The sample comprised PBMCs or a T cell subset sorted from them (not recorded which). The V call is TRBV10-3, the J call TRBJ1-2; 9 bases are a match to TRBD1. CDR3 sequence (DNA): TGTGCCATCAGCGGGGGACAGGGAAAAAACTATGGCTACACCTTC. This gives the protein CAISGGQGKNYGYTF.